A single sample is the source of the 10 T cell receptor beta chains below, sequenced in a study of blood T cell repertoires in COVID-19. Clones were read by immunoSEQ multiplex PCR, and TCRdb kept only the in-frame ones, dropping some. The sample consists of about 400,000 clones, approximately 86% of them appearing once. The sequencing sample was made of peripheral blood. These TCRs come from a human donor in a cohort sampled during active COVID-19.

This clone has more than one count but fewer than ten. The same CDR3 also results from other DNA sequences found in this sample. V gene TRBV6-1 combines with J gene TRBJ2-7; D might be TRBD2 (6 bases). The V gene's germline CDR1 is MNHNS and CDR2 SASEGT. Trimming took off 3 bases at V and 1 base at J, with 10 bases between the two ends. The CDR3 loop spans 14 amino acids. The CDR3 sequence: CASSEGDSSYEQYF. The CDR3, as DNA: TGTGCCAGCAGTGAGGGGGACTCATCCTACGAGCAGTACTTC.

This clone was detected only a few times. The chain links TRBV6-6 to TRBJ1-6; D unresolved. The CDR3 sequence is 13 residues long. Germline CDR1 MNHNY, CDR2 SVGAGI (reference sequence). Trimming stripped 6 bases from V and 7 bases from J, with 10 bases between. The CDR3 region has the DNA TGTGCCAGCAGAGATTGGAGGAATTCACCCCTCCACTTT. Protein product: CASRDWRNSPLHF.

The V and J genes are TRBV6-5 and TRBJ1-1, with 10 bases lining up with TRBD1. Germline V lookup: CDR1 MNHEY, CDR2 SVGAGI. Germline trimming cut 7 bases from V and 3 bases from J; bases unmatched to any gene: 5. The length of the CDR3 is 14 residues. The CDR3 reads CASNKDRGDTEAFF. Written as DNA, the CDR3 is TGTGCCAGCAATAAGGACAGGGGGGACACTGAAGCTTTCTTT.

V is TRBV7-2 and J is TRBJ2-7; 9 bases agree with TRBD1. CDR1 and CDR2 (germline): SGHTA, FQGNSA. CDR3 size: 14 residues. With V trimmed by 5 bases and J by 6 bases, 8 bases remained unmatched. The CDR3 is CASSPNRGQGEQYF. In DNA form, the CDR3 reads TGTGCCAGCAGCCCTAATAGGGGACAGGGCGAGCAGTACTTC.

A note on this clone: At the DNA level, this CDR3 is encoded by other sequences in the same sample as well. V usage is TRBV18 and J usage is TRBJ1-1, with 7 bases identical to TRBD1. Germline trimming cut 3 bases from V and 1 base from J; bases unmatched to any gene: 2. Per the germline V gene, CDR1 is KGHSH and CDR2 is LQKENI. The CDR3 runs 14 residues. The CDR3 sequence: CASSPGTENTEAFF. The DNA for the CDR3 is TGTGCCAGCTCACCCGGGACAGAGAACACTGAAGCTTTCTTT.

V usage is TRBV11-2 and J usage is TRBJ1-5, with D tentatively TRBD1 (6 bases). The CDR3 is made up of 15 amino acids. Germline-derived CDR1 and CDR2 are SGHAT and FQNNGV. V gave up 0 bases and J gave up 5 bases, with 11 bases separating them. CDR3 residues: CASSLDLGAYQPQHF. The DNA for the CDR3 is TGTGCCAGCAGCTTAGATCTGGGGGCCTATCAGCCCCAGCATTTT. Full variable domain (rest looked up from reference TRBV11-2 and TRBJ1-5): EAGVAQSPRYKIIEKRQSVAFWCNPISGHATLYWYQQILGQGPKLLIQFQNNGVVDDSQLPKDRFSAERLKGVDSTLKIQPAKLEDSAVYLCASSLDLGAYQPQHFGDGTRLSIL.

CDR3 loop: CASSQGRVDGYTF. Here the CDR3 DNA reads TGTGCCAGCAGCCAAGGCAGGGTTGATGGCTACACCTTC. The chain couples TRBV3-1 (or the pseudogene TRBV3-2) to TRBJ1-2, with TRBD1 as a possible D gene (5 bases). CDR1 LGHDT and CDR2 YNNKEL come from the germline V gene (reference sequence). Trimming cost V 1 base and J 6 bases, with 9 bases left between them. This CDR3 is built from 13 residues.

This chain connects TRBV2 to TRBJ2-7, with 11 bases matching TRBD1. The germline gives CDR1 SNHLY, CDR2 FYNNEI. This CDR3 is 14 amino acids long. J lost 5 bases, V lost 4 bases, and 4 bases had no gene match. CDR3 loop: CASSALGQGDEQYF. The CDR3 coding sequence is TGTGCCAGCAGTGCGTTGGGACAGGGGGACGAGCAGTACTTC.

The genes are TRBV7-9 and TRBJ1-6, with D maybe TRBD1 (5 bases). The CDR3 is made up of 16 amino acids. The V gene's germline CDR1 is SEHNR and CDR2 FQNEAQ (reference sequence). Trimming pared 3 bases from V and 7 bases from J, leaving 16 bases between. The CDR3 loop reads CASSFGQGTNNSPLHF. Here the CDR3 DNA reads TGTGCCAGCAGCTTCGGTCAGGGAACCAACAATTCACCCCTCCACTTT.

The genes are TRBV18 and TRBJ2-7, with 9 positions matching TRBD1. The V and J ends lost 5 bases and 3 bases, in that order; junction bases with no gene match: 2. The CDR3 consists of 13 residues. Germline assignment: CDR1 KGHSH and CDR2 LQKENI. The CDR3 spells CASSGQGIYEQYF. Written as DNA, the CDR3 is TGTGCCAGCTCAGGACAGGGGATCTACGAGCAGTACTTC.